This T cell receptor beta chain appears in the sequencing data of a study of blood T cells in healthy people across ages. The wider study: The capture of about one barcoded beta molecule per two T cells was achieved by template switching. Study-wide results and limits: The long-lived group displayed more naive CD4+ cells, plus higher diversity, than the aged donors did.

The V and J ends lost 0 bases and 0 bases respectively, with 6 bases between them. Germline CDR1 KGHSH, CDR2 LQKENI. This CDR3 has 14 residues. A remark on this clonotype: Its cognate antigen is unknown.

A sample-barcoded 5' primer and a J-beta primer mix were used in a second PCR of about 6 to 11 cycles. TCRdb reanalysed the 5' RACE reads using MiXCR and keeps one entry per CDR3 protein. The table has approximately 850,000 distinct CDR3 sequences, roughly 44% seen once; the top ten hold approximately 20%. The draw of peripheral blood yielded ten milliliters from each donor. The sequence derives from a man aged 60-69 years in good health. The V call is TRBV18, the J call TRBJ2-7; D unresolved. Sample: blood. The DNA of the CDR3 is TGTGCCAGCTCACCACCGGTTAACTCCTACGAGCAGTACTTC. It is translated as CASSPPVNSYEQYF.